This TCR beta chain was documented in a study of T-cell reconstitution after alpha-beta-depleted transplantation in children. The library targeted TCRbeta and was prepared with unique molecular identifiers. TCRdb reprocessed the PCR reads with MiXCR, giving one entry per CDR3 protein. The sample has 450,000 to 550,000 distinct CDR3 sequences; roughly 11% are singletons. The germline gives CDR1 MDHEN, CDR2 SYDVKM. With V trimmed by 6 bases and J by 9 bases, 11 bases remained unmatched. This CDR3 is 15 amino acids long. This clonotype was observed a few times. The material sequenced was PBMCs, mostly from graft donor cells, taken 180 days after TCRalphabeta/CD19-depleted stem cell transplant. The chain has TRBV28 and TRBJ1-6, with 7 bases identical to TRBD1. The sequence was collected from a female patient aged 2-9 years who had a stem cell transplant for aplastic anemia, so the T cells may come from the graft donor. The CDR3 loop reads CASRITGAGTSPLHF. CDR3 DNA: TGTGCCAGCAGGATAACAGGGGCTGGGACTTCACCCCTCCACTTT.